The 21 T cell receptor beta chains in this list originate from one sample, sequenced in a study of Graves' ophthalmopathy and Graves' hyperthyroidism. RNA transcripts were the template, and TCR beta CDR3 regions were amplified from them. After a first-round RT-PCR with HTBI primers, a second-round multiplex PCR was run. MiXCR was run by TCRdb on the multiplex PCR reads, yielding one entry per CDR3 protein. Among hundreds of thousands of distinct CDR3 sequences, roughly two fifths were seen once, and the ten largest hold less than 55%. Sequenced material: peripheral blood. The receptors here all came from an adult man with Graves' ophthalmopathy.

The chain couples TRBV7-6 to TRBJ1-1; D is possibly TRBD1 (6 bases). V was pared by 5 bases and J by 1 base, with 11 bases between. This CDR3 has 14 residues. CDR1 is SGHVS, CDR2 FNYEAQ, per germline. The CDR3 DNA reads as TGTGCCAGCAGCACAGGACAGCCGAACACTGAAGCTTTCTTT. It translates to CASSTGQPNTEAFF. Combining the CDR3 with reference TRBV7-6 and TRBJ1-1 gives the whole variable domain GAGVSQSPRYKVTKRGQDVALRCDPISGHVSLYWYRQALGQGPEFLTYFNYEAQQDKSGLPNDRFSAERPEGSISTLTIQRTEQRDSAMYRCASSTGQPNTEAFFGQGTRLTVV.

The rearrangement uses TRBV12-3 or TRBV12-4 and TRBJ1-4; no reliable D call. The germline V and J ends were trimmed by 2 bases and 7 bases, with 8 bases remaining between them. The CDR3 runs 13 residues. The CDR3 DNA sequence: TGTGCCAGCAGTTTATTTCTGGGTGAAAAACTGTTTTTT. Encoded protein: CASSLFLGEKLFF.

The genes are TRBV20-1 and TRBJ1-5; the match to TRBD1 covers 9 bases. V dropped 1 base and J dropped 10; count of bases not matched to a gene: 5. CDR1 and CDR2 (germline): DFQATT, SNEGSKA (reference sequence). The CDR3 is 13 residues long. The CDR3 sequence: CSARVRTGEPQHF. For the CDR3, the DNA is TGCAGTGCTAGAGTGAGGACAGGGGAACCCCAGCATTTT.

This clonotype was recorded many times. V and J are TRBV10-2 and TRBJ2-7; 7 bases map to TRBD2. The CDR3 has 14 residues. CDR1 and CDR2 from the germline V gene are WSHSY and SAAADI. The V and J ends lost 10 bases and 5 bases, in that order; junction bases with no gene match: 14. The CDR3 sequence: CATSSRAGRDEQYF. As DNA, the CDR3 is TGCGCCACCTCTAGTAGGGCAGGGAGGGACGAGCAGTACTTC.

This clonotype was seen a handful of times. The chain couples TRBV7-9 to TRBJ2-7; TRBD1 matches at 7 bases. Trimming removed 5 bases from V and 3 bases from J; junction bases left unmatched: 7. CDR1 SEHNR and CDR2 FQNEAQ come from the germline V gene (reference sequence). The CDR3 has 14 residues. CDR3 region: CASSPPPGGYEQYF. CDR3 DNA: TGTGCCAGCAGCCCCCCGCCAGGGGGCTACGAGCAGTACTTC.

The chain carries TRBV7-8 and TRBJ1-5; D is ambiguous. This CDR3 has 15 residues. Germline CDR1 and CDR2: SGHVS and FQNEAQ. V was trimmed by 5 bases and J by 0 bases, leaving 11 bases between them. The CDR3: CASSQGQASNQPQHF. CDR3 DNA sequence: TGTGCCAGCAGCCAAGGGCAGGCTAGCAATCAGCCCCAGCATTTT.

This chain connects TRBV29-1 to TRBJ2-2; TRBD1 matches at 8 bases. Per the germline V gene, CDR1 is SQVTM and CDR2 is ANQGSEA. The CDR3 spans 14 residues. Unmatched junction bases numbered 6, after V lost 4 bases and J lost 5 bases. The CDR3 region is CSVAQGALTGELFF. The DNA of the CDR3 is TGCAGCGTTGCCCAGGGGGCGTTAACCGGGGAGCTGTTTTTT.

This chain links TRBV9 with TRBJ2-7; 9 nucleotides agree with TRBD2. Germline V gene lookup returns CDR1 SGDLS and CDR2 YYNGEE. The CDR3 runs to 16 residues. J was trimmed by 2 bases and V by 4 bases; bases with no gene match: 10. The CDR3 spells CASSPVGREGTYEQYF. The CDR3, as DNA: TGTGCCAGCAGCCCAGTTGGGCGGGAGGGCACCTACGAGCAGTACTTC.

The sample holds many counts of this clonotype. The chain has TRBV2 and TRBJ2-5; D is ambiguous. With 6 bases removed from V and 7 bases from J, the gap between germline ends came to 12 bases. Germline V CDR1 and CDR2: SNHLY, FYNNEI. The length of the CDR3 is 12 residues. This chain's CDR3 is CASRQAGLTQYF. The CDR3 nucleotides read TGTGCCAGCAGGCAGGCTGGCTTGACCCAGTACTTC.

This sequence joins TRBV5-6 and TRBJ2-7; 11 nucleotides agree with TRBD1. This CDR3 has 15 amino acids. Germline values: CDR1 SGHDT, CDR2 YYEEEE. Trimming removed 4 bases from V and 2 bases from J; junction bases left unmatched: 5. This CDR3 reads CASSAAGQGAYEQYF. DNA for the CDR3: TGTGCCAGCAGCGCCGCGGGACAGGGGGCCTACGAGCAGTACTTC.

V and J are TRBV19 and TRBJ2-7; TRBD1 agrees at 9 bases. With 3 bases clipped from V and 6 bases from J, the junction kept 3 bases outside the gene matches. The CDR3 is 13 amino acids. Germline V lookup: CDR1 LNHDA, CDR2 SQIVND (reference sequence). This CDR3 reads CASSMDRGGEQYF. The CDR3, as DNA: TGTGCCAGTAGTATGGACAGGGGAGGCGAGCAGTACTTC.

This clonotype was counted many times. The rearrangement joins TRBV24-1 to TRBJ2-6, with D possibly called TRBD1 or TRBD2 (5 bases each). CDR1 is KGHDR, CDR2 SFDVKD, per germline. V was trimmed by 1 base and J by 2 bases, leaving 8 bases between them. The CDR3 is 16 residues long. The CDR3 sequence: CATSDFEGTGANVLTF. As DNA, the CDR3 is TGTGCCACCAGTGATTTCGAGGGGACTGGGGCCAACGTCCTGACTTTC.

The table lists this clonotype with many counts. This chain links TRBV25-1 with TRBJ2-2, with D unresolved. The germline gives CDR1 MGHDK, CDR2 SYGVNS. The CDR3 totals 15 residues. Trimming took off 0 bases at V and 3 bases at J, with 8 bases between the two ends. CDR3: CASSEYRTDTGELFF. The DNA of the CDR3 is TGTGCCAGCAGTGAATATCGGACGGACACCGGGGAGCTGTTTTTT.

Many counts were recorded for this clonotype. The chain recombines TRBV7-2 with TRBJ2-7; 8 positions agree with TRBD1. The CDR3 length is 14 residues. The germline V gene has CDR1 SGHTA and CDR2 FQGNSA. Trimming removed 5 bases from V and 6 bases from J; junction bases left unmatched: 9. The CDR3 loop reads CASSLGQGVGEQYF. The CDR3 DNA reads TGTGCCAGCAGCCTCGGACAGGGTGTGGGCGAGCAGTACTTC.

This clonotype was detected many times. The chain is built from TRBV12-3 or TRBV12-4 and TRBJ2-5; 10 bases are a match to TRBD1. The CDR3 is 14 residues long. V was pared by 6 bases and J by 7 bases, with 8 bases of the junction left unmatched. CDR3 protein: CASRTGQGVSTQYF. The DNA for the CDR3 is TGTGCCAGCAGAACCGGACAGGGGGTGTCGACCCAGTACTTC.

In its sample, this clonotype was seen a few times. The rearrangement links TRBV7-2 to TRBJ1-3; D is unclear. CDR3 length equals 15 residues. Trimming took off 6 bases at V and 4 bases at J, with 16 bases between the two ends. Germline V gene data show CDR1 as SGHTA and CDR2 as FQGNSA. Here the CDR3 reads CASSPPAGAGNTIYF. The DNA for the CDR3 is TGTGCCAGCAGTCCCCCTGCGGGAGCAGGAAACACCATATATTTT. Full variable domain (remainder filled in from reference TRBV7-2 and TRBJ1-3): GAGVSQSPSNKVTEKGKDVELRCDPISGHTALYWYRQSLGQGLEFLIYFQGNSAPDKSGLPSDRFSAERTGGSVSTLTIQRTQQEDSAVYLCASSPPAGAGNTIYFGEGSWLTVV.

This rearrangement joins TRBV15 to TRBJ1-5; TRBD1 agrees at 9 bases. This CDR3 contains 15 residues. The germline V gene has CDR1 LNHNV and CDR2 YYDKDF (reference sequence). J was trimmed by 5 bases and V by 3 bases; bases with no gene match: 5. CDR3 in amino acids: CATSSPGQGDQPQHF. The CDR3 DNA follows: TGTGCCACCAGCAGTCCGGGACAGGGAGATCAGCCCCAGCATTTT.

The V and J genes are TRBV6-5 and TRBJ1-2, with D possibly TRBD1 on 5 matching bases. The CDR3 totals 17 residues. The V end lost 4 bases, the J end lost 1 base, and 19 bases lay between the germline ends. Per the germline V gene, CDR1 is MNHEY and CDR2 is SVGAGI. As DNA, the CDR3 is TGTGCCAGCAGTTCCCGGGACTGGAGAATCTTTAACTATGGCTACACCTTC. As protein: CASSSRDWRIFNYGYTF.

Turning to this clonotype: Sequence at one end of the junction differs from germline and may be a read error. This rearrangement joins TRBV10-3 to TRBJ1-2; D is undetermined. The CDR3 loop spans 16 amino acids. The germline CDR1 and CDR2 sequences are ENHRY and SYGVKD. DNA of the CDR3: TGTGCCAGCAGTCCACAAACCCGGACGGCTTCCTATGGCTACACCTTC. It encodes CASSPQTRTASYGYTF.

Note on this clonotype: Mismatch with germline at one junction end may stem from a read error. The chain uses TRBV10-3 and TRBJ2-7; TRBD1 aligns across 7 bases. This CDR3 comprises 14 residues. CDR1 is ENHRY and CDR2 is SYGVKD in the germline V gene. The DNA of the CDR3 is TGTGCCAGCAGTATAACAGGGGTCCCCTACGAGCAGTACTTC. Translated: CASSITGVPYEQYF.

This clonotype was seen a handful of times. The J gene is TRBJ2-7, the V gene TRBV6-6; D is possibly TRBD1 (6 bases). The CDR3 runs to 15 residues. Trimming took 2 bases from V and 2 from J, leaving 13 bases between them. The germline V gene has CDR1 MNHNY and CDR2 SVGAGI (reference sequence). The CDR3 nucleotides read TGTGCCAGCAGTTACCCGACGGGACACACCTACGAGCAGTACTTC. Protein product: CASSYPTGHTYEQYF.